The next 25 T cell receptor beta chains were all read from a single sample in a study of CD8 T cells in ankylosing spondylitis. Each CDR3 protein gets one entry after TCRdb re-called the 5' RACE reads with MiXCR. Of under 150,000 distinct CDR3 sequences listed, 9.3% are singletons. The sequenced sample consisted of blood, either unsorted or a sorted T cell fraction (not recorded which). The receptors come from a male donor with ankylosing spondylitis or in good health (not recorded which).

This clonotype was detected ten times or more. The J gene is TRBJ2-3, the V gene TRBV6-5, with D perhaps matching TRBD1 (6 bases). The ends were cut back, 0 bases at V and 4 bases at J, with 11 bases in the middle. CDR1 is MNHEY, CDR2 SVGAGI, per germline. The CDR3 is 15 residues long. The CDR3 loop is CASSYSGGAADTQYF. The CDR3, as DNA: TGTGCCAGCAGTTACTCAGGGGGAGCGGCAGATACGCAGTATTTT.

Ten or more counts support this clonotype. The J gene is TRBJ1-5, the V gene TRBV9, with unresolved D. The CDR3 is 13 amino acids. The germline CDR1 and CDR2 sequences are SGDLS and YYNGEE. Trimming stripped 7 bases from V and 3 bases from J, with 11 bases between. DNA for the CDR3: TGTGCCAGCGGAAGAGGGTCCAATCAGCCCCAGCATTTT. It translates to CASGRGSNQPQHF.

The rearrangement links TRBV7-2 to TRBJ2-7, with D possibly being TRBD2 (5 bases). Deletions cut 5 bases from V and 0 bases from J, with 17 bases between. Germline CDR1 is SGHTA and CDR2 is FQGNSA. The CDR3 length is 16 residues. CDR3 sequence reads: CASSPGLGMGSYEQYF. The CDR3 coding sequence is TGTGCCAGCAGCCCTGGACTGGGAATGGGCTCCTACGAGCAGTACTTC. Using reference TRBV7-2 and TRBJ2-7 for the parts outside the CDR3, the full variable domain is GAGVSQSPSNKVTEKGKDVELRCDPISGHTALYWYRQSLGQGLEFLIYFQGNSAPDKSGLPSDRFSAERTGGSVSTLTIQRTQQEDSAVYLCASSPGLGMGSYEQYFGPGTRLTVT.

The CDR3 DNA follows: TGTGCCACCGCAAAGACAGTGGTCAATGAGCAGTTCTTC. Translated: CATAKTVVNEQFF. The chain couples TRBV7-2 to TRBJ2-1; D perhaps matches TRBD1 (5 bases). CDR1 and CDR2 from the germline V gene are SGHTA and FQGNSA. V was trimmed by 10 bases and J by 6 bases, leaving 16 bases between them. This CDR3 is 13 amino acids long.

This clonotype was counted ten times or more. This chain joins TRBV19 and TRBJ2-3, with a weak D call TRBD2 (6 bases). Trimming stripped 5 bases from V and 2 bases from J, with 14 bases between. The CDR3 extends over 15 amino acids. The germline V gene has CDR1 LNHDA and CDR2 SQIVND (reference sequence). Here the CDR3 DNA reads TGTGCCAGTAGTGCCTCCGGGACTTACACAGATACGCAGTATTTT. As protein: CASSASGTYTDTQYF.

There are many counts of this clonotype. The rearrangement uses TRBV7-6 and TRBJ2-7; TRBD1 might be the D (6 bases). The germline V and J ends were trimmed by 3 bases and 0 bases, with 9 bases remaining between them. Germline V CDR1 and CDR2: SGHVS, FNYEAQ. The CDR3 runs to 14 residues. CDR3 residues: CASSFQGNSYEQYF. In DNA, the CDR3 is TGTGCCAGCAGCTTCCAGGGGAACTCCTACGAGCAGTACTTC.

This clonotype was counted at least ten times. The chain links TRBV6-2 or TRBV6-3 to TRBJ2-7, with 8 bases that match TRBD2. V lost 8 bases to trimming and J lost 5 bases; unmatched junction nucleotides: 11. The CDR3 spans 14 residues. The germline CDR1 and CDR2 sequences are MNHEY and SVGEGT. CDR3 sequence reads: CASRFGTRFHEQYF. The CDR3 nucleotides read TGTGCCAGCCGCTTTGGGACTAGATTTCACGAGCAGTACTTC.

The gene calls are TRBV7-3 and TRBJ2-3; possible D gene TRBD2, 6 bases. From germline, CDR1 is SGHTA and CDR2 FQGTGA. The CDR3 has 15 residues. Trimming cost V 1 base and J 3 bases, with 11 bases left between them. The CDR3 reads CASSLMGGPTDTQYF. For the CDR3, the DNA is TGTGCCAGCAGCTTAATGGGAGGCCCTACAGATACGCAGTATTTT.

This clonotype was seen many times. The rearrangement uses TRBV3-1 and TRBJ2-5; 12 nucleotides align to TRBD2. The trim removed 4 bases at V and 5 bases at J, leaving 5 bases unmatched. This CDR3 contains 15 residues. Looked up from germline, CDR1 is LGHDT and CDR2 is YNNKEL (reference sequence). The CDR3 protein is CASSPGLAGTETQYF. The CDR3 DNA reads TGTGCCAGCAGCCCCGGACTAGCGGGAACTGAGACCCAGTACTTC.

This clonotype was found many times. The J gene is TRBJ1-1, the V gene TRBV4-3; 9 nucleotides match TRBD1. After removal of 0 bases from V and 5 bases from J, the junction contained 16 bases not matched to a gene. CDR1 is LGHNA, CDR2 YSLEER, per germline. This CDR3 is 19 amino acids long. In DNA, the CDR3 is TGCGCCAGCAGCCAAGATGTTCTAGGGACAGGGACCCGTCTGACTGAAGCTTTCTTT. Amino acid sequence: CASSQDVLGTGTRLTEAFF.

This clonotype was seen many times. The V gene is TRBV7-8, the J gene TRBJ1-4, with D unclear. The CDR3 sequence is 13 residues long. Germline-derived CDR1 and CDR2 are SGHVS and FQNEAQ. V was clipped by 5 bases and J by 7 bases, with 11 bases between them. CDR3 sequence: CASSPPEGEKLFF. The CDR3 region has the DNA TGTGCCAGCAGCCCCCCGGAGGGTGAAAAACTGTTTTTT.

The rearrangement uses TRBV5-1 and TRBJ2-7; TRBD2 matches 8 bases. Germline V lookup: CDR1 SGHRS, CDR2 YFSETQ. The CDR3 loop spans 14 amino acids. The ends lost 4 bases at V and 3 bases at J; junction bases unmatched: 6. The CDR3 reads CASSTAGLVYEQYF. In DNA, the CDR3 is TGCGCCAGCAGCACCGCGGGACTAGTCTACGAGCAGTACTTC.

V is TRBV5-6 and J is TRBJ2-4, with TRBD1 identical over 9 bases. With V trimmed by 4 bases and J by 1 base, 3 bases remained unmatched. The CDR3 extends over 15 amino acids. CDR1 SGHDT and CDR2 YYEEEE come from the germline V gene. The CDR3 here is CASSRTGVAKNIQYF. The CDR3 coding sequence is TGTGCCAGCAGCCGGACAGGGGTTGCCAAAAACATTCAGTACTTC.

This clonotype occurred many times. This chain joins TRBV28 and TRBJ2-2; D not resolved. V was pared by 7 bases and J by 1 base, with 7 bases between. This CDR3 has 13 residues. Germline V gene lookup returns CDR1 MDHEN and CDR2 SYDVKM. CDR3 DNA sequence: TGTGCCAGCACAGGAAGGAACACCGGGGAGCTGTTTTTT. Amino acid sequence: CASTGRNTGELFF.

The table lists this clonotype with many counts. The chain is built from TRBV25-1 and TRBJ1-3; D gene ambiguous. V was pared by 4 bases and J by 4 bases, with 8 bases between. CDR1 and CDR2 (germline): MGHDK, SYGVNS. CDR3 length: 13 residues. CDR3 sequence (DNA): TGTGCCAGCAGTGGACATATCGGAAACACCATATATTTT. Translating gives CASSGHIGNTIYF.

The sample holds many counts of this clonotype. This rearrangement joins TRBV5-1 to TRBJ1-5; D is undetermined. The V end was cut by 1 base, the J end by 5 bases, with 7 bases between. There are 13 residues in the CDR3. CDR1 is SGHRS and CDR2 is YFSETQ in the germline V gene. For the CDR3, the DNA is TGCGCCAGCAGCTTGACAGCAGATCAGCCCCAGCATTTT. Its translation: CASSLTADQPQHF.

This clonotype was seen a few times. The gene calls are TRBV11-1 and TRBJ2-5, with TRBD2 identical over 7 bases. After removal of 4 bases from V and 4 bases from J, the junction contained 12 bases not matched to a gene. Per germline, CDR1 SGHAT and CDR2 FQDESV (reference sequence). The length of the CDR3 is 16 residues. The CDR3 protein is CASSSTRRTRAETQYF. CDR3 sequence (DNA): TGTGCCAGCAGCTCCACTCGGAGGACTAGAGCAGAGACCCAGTACTTC.

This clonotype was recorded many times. CDR3 coding DNA: TGTGCCAGCAGTTCAGCGGGAGGGCCGGTAGATACGCAGTATTTT. This codes for CASSSAGGPVDTQYF. This chain joins TRBV7-9 and TRBJ2-3; 10 bases are a match to TRBD2. The germline V gene has CDR1 SEHNR and CDR2 FQNEAQ (reference sequence). Trimming removed 6 bases from V and 5 bases from J; junction bases left unmatched: 8. This CDR3 spans 15 amino acids. Together with reference TRBV7-9 and TRBJ2-3, the CDR3 gives the full variable domain: DTGVSQNPRHKITKRGQNVTFRCDPISEHNRLYWYRQTLGQGPEFLTYFQNEAQLEKSRLLSDRFSAERPKGSFSTLEIQRTEQGDSAMYLCASSSAGGPVDTQYFGPGTRLTVL.

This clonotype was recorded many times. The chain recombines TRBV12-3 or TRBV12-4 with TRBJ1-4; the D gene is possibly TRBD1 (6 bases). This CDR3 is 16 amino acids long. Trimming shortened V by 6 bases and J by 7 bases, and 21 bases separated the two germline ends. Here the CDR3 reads CASRSQGTLVGEKLFF. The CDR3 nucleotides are TGTGCCAGCAGGTCACAGGGTACTTTGGTCGGTGAAAAACTGTTTTTT.

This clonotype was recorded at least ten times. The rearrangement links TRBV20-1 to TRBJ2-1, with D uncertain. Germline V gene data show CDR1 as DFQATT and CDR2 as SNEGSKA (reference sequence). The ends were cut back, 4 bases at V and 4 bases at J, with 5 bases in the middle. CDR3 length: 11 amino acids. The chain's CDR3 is CSATPYNEQFF. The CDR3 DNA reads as TGCAGTGCTACGCCTTACAATGAGCAGTTCTTC.

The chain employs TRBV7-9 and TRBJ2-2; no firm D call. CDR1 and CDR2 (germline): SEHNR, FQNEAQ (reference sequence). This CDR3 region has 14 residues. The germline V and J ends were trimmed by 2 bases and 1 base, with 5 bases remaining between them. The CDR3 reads CASSLRRNTGELFF. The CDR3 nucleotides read TGTGCCAGCAGCTTACGGCGGAACACCGGGGAGCTGTTTTTT. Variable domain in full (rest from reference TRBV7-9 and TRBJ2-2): DTGVSQNPRHKITKRGQNVTFRCDPISEHNRLYWYRQTLGQGPEFLTYFQNEAQLEKSRLLSDRFSAERPKGSFSTLEIQRTEQGDSAMYLCASSLRRNTGELFFGEGSRLTVL.

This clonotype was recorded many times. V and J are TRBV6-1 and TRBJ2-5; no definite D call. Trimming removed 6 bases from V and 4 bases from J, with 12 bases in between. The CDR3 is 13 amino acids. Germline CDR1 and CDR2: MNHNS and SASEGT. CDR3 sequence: CASRVGTGETQYF. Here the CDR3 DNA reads TGTGCCAGCAGGGTGGGCACTGGAGAGACCCAGTACTTC.

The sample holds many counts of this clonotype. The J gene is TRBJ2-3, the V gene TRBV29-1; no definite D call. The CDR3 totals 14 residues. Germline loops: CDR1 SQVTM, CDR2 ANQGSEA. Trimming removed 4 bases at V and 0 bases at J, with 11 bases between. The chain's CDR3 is CSVVRTASTDTQYF. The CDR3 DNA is TGCAGCGTTGTACGCACAGCTAGCACAGATACGCAGTATTTT.

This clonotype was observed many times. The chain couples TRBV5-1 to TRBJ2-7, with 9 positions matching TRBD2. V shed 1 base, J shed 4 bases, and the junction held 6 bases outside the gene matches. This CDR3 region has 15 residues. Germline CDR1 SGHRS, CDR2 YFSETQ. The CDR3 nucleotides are TGCGCCAGCAGCTTGATTAGCGGGAGTTCGTACGAGCAGTACTTC. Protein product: CASSLISGSSYEQYF.

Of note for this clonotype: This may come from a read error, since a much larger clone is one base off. The CDR3 sequence is CASQPPAPADTEQFF. In DNA, the CDR3 is TGTGCCAGTCAACCCCCGGCCCCCGCGGACACTGAGCAGTTCTTC. This rearrangement joins TRBV27 to TRBJ2-1; D may be TRBD1 (5 bases). This CDR3 has 15 amino acids. Germline values: CDR1 MNHEY, CDR2 SMNVEV (reference sequence). With 9 bases removed from V and 9 bases from J, the gap between germline ends came to 24 bases.